This is a list of T cell receptor beta chains from one sample in a study of identical twins. One entry per CDR3 protein results from TCRdb running MiXCR on the 5' RACE reads. The sample holds hundreds of thousands of distinct CDR3 sequences; more than 9% are singletons and the top ten take 1.5% to 2%. In addition, the sample was reused for a study of yellow fever vaccine responses in identical twins.

Input material: PBMCs. The receptors were sampled from a woman younger than 35 in good health. The CDR3 runs from the conserved cysteine through the conserved F or W. The order of the fields is J gene, V gene, D gene, clone size, CDR3 DNA, CDR3 protein. The D gene is left open where the match is weak. Size tells how often a clone was seen (once, few, many) or the class of an expanded clone, and some rows leave it out.

j_call: TRBJ2-5; v_call: TRBV29-1; d_call: NA; clone_size: few; cdr3_nt: TGCAGCGTTGAAGGTTGGAAAAGAGGGACCAAGTCACAAGAGACCCAGTACTTC; cdr3_aa: CSVEGWKRGTKSQETQYF
j_call: TRBJ1-1; v_call: TRBV28; d_call: NA; clone_size: many; cdr3_nt: TGTGCCAGCAGTTCCCAAACGGGCATGAACACTGAAGCTTTCTTT; cdr3_aa: CASSSQTGMNTEAFF
j_call: TRBJ1-1; v_call: TRBV3-1; d_call: NA; clone_size: NA; cdr3_nt: TGTGCCAGCAGGCCCGCGGGGGGGTCTGAAGCTTTCTTT; cdr3_aa: CASRPAGGSEAFF
j_call: TRBJ1-1; v_call: TRBV20-1; d_call: NA; clone_size: NA; cdr3_nt: TGCAGTGCTAGAGAAAGGGAACGATGGATGAACACTGAAGCTTTCTTT; cdr3_aa: CSARERERWMNTEAFF
j_call: TRBJ2-7; v_call: TRBV11-1; d_call: TRBD1; clone_size: NA; cdr3_nt: TGTGCCAGCAGCTTGGTCCGGGACAGGGAATACGAGCAGTACTTC; cdr3_aa: CASSLVRDREYEQYF
j_call: TRBJ2-1; v_call: TRBV12-5; d_call: TRBD2; clone_size: few; cdr3_nt: TGTGCTAGTGGTCCCAGCGGGGGGGCCTATAATGAGCAGTTCTTC; cdr3_aa: CASGPSGGAYNEQFF
j_call: TRBJ2-2; v_call: TRBV5-5; d_call: TRBD1; clone_size: many; cdr3_nt: TGTGCCACCCACGGGACGGACAGGACCGGGGAGCTGTTTTTT; cdr3_aa: CATHGTDRTGELFF
j_call: TRBJ1-5; v_call: TRBV18; d_call: NA; clone_size: few; cdr3_nt: TGTGCCAGCTCCCCCGCGGGGGCCCCCAATCAGCCCCAGCATTTT; cdr3_aa: CASSPAGAPNQPQHF
j_call: TRBJ2-2; v_call: TRBV5-1; d_call: TRBD2; clone_size: many; cdr3_nt: TGCGCCAGCAGCTTGGTGGGGACTAGCGGGAACACCGGGGAGCTGTTTTTT; cdr3_aa: CASSLVGTSGNTGELFF
j_call: TRBJ2-3; v_call: TRBV12-3/TRBV12-4; d_call: NA; clone_size: few; cdr3_nt: TGTGCCAGCAGTTTAGCTTTGTCTATACAAGGAGACACAGATACGCAGTATTTT; cdr3_aa: CASSLALSIQGDTDTQYF
j_call: TRBJ2-7; v_call: TRBV20-1; d_call: NA; clone_size: NA; cdr3_nt: TGCAGTGCGGCTAGGACTCAGTCCTACGAGCAGTACTTC; cdr3_aa: CSAARTQSYEQYF
j_call: TRBJ2-5; v_call: TRBV3-1; d_call: NA; clone_size: NA; cdr3_nt: TGTGCCAGCAGCCAAGTCGGGCTAGCCGGAGAGACCCAGTACTTC; cdr3_aa: CASSQVGLAGETQYF
j_call: TRBJ2-5; v_call: TRBV1; d_call: NA; clone_size: few; cdr3_nt: TGCACCAGCAGCTCCGGGACTAGCGGTTTTTGGGAGACCCAGTACTTC; cdr3_aa: CTSSSGTSGFWETQYF
j_call: TRBJ1-2; v_call: TRBV9; d_call: NA; clone_size: NA; cdr3_nt: TGTGCCAGCAGCGTATTGGGGAAACCAACTGACTATGGCTACACCTTC; cdr3_aa: CASSVLGKPTDYGYTF
j_call: TRBJ1-1; v_call: TRBV9; d_call: TRBD1; clone_size: many; cdr3_nt: TGTGCCAGCACTGGCAGGGACAGGGATGCTTTCTTT; cdr3_aa: CASTGRDRDAFF
j_call: TRBJ2-5; v_call: TRBV3-1; d_call: TRBD1; clone_size: few; cdr3_nt: TGTGCCAGCAGCCAAGCCCCCTTCGGCTTCGACAGGGGGGAAGAGACCCAGTACTTC; cdr3_aa: CASSQAPFGFDRGEETQYF
j_call: TRBJ1-2; v_call: TRBV11-3; d_call: NA; clone_size: many; cdr3_nt: TGTGCCAGCAGCTTAGATCTTGGGCCAGACTCTAACTATGGCTACACCTTC; cdr3_aa: CASSLDLGPDSNYGYTF
j_call: TRBJ2-1; v_call: TRBV15; d_call: NA; clone_size: NA; cdr3_nt: TGTGCCACCAGCAGAGGGACGCTTTACAATGAGCAGTTCTTC; cdr3_aa: CATSRGTLYNEQFF
j_call: TRBJ1-1; v_call: TRBV20-1; d_call: TRBD1; clone_size: few; cdr3_nt: TGCAGTGCTAGATTCCAGGGGGCTCGGACTGAAGCTTTCTTT; cdr3_aa: CSARFQGARTEAFF
j_call: TRBJ1-1; v_call: TRBV4-1; d_call: TRBD1; clone_size: many; cdr3_nt: TGCGCCAGCAGCGAATACAGGGGGGCGGGCACTGAAGCTTTCTTT; cdr3_aa: CASSEYRGAGTEAFF
j_call: TRBJ2-6; v_call: TRBV15; d_call: TRBD1; clone_size: few; cdr3_nt: TGTGCCACCAGTAGGGACAGCAACTCTGGGGCCAACGTCCTGACTTTC; cdr3_aa: CATSRDSNSGANVLTF
j_call: TRBJ2-5; v_call: TRBV12-3/TRBV12-4; d_call: NA; clone_size: few; cdr3_nt: TGTGCCAGCAGTTTAGGACCTCTCCAGGGGGAGACCCAGTACTTC; cdr3_aa: CASSLGPLQGETQYF
j_call: TRBJ2-3; v_call: TRBV11-1; d_call: TRBD2; clone_size: NA; cdr3_nt: TGTGCCAGCAGTTCCAGGGCCAAGACTAGCGAATACACAGATACGCAGTATTTT; cdr3_aa: CASSSRAKTSEYTDTQYF
j_call: TRBJ2-1; v_call: TRBV12-3/TRBV12-4; d_call: TRBD2; clone_size: few; cdr3_nt: TGTGCCAGCAGTGGGTGGACTAGCGGGAGAAACAATGAGCAGTTCTTC; cdr3_aa: CASSGWTSGRNNEQFF
j_call: TRBJ1-1; v_call: TRBV3-1; d_call: NA; clone_size: NA; cdr3_nt: TGTGCCAGCAGCCACGGGGTTCTGAACACTGAAGCTTTCTTT; cdr3_aa: CASSHGVLNTEAFF
j_call: TRBJ2-7; v_call: TRBV7-9; d_call: TRBD2; clone_size: NA; cdr3_nt: TGTGCCAGCAGCTCGACTACTAGCGGGAGCTACGAGCAGTACTTC; cdr3_aa: CASSSTTSGSYEQYF
j_call: TRBJ1-6; v_call: TRBV28; d_call: TRBD1; clone_size: many; cdr3_nt: TGTGCCAGCACCAGGACAGGGAGCTCCTATAATTCACCCCTCCACTTT; cdr3_aa: CASTRTGSSYNSPLHF